This is a list of T cell receptor beta chains from one sample in a study of T-cell reconstitution after alpha-beta-depleted transplantation in children. TCRdb re-called the PCR reads with MiXCR, one entry per CDR3 protein. The table shows some 500,000 distinct CDR3 sequences, with 15% to 20% occurring only once. The sample consisted of PBMCs from the stem cell graft donor, taken from the stem cell graft. The receptors originated from a human donor who donated a stem cell graft to a child with acute lymphoblastic leukemia. CDR3s include the opening cysteine and the closing phenylalanine or tryptophan. Each record gives: J gene, D gene, V gene, clone size, CDR3 DNA, CDR3 protein. D genes are given only for firm matches. Part of the rows lack a size; the others show once, few, many or a class for expanded clones.

j_call: TRBJ2-5; d_call: TRBD1; v_call: TRBV2; clone_size: few; cdr3_nt: TGTGCCAGCCTTCTTCAGGGGGTGAAGGAGACCCAGTACTTC; cdr3_aa: CASLLQGVKETQYF
j_call: TRBJ1-5; d_call: TRBD1; v_call: TRBV9; clone_size: NA; cdr3_nt: TGTGCCAGCAGCTCTGGACAGGGGGCCGCTCAGCCCCAGCATTTT; cdr3_aa: CASSSGQGAAQPQHF
j_call: TRBJ2-1; d_call: TRBD2; v_call: TRBV20-1; clone_size: NA; cdr3_nt: TGCAGTGCTAGAGATATGTACCATCTTAGCGGGAGTTCCTACAATGAGCAGTTCTTC; cdr3_aa: CSARDMYHLSGSSYNEQFF
j_call: TRBJ2-1; d_call: TRBD2; v_call: TRBV12-3/TRBV12-4; clone_size: few; cdr3_nt: TGTGCCAGCAGTTTATTTGGTCGGGGACTAGCGGGAGGTAGGGCGTACAATGAGCAGTTCTTC; cdr3_aa: CASSLFGRGLAGGRAYNEQFF
j_call: TRBJ2-3; d_call: TRBD2; v_call: TRBV5-1; clone_size: few; cdr3_nt: TGCGCCAGCAGCTATGGGACTAGCGGGAGTCTCACAGATACGCAGTATTTT; cdr3_aa: CASSYGTSGSLTDTQYF
j_call: TRBJ2-7; d_call: TRBD1; v_call: TRBV12-3/TRBV12-4; clone_size: NA; cdr3_nt: TGTGCCAGCACTGACCGACAGGGGTTCTACGAGCAGTACTTC; cdr3_aa: CASTDRQGFYEQYF
j_call: TRBJ2-7; d_call: TRBD2; v_call: TRBV4-1; clone_size: NA; cdr3_nt: TGCGCCAGCAGCCAACCGAGGGAGGGGAGGTGGGAGCAGTACTTC; cdr3_aa: CASSQPREGRWEQYF
j_call: TRBJ1-2; d_call: NA; v_call: TRBV9; clone_size: NA; cdr3_nt: TGTGCCAGCAGCGCGGACAGCGGATATGGCTACACCTTC; cdr3_aa: CASSADSGYGYTF
j_call: TRBJ2-1; d_call: NA; v_call: TRBV7-9; clone_size: NA; cdr3_nt: TGTGCCAGCAGCTTAGCGTCTAGCACCTACAATGAGCAGTTCTTC; cdr3_aa: CASSLASSTYNEQFF
j_call: TRBJ2-2; d_call: NA; v_call: TRBV12-3/TRBV12-4; clone_size: few; cdr3_nt: TGTGCCAGCAGTTTTGTGTCTGGCGGAACCACCGGGGAGCTGTTTTTT; cdr3_aa: CASSFVSGGTTGELFF
j_call: TRBJ2-3; d_call: NA; v_call: TRBV20-1; clone_size: NA; cdr3_nt: TGCAGTGCTAGAGATGCCAGAACGACAGATACGCAGTATTTT; cdr3_aa: CSARDARTTDTQYF
j_call: TRBJ2-6; d_call: TRBD1; v_call: TRBV2; clone_size: few; cdr3_nt: TGTGCCAGCAGGGACAGGGGTCCCTCTGGGGCCAACGTCCTGACTTTC; cdr3_aa: CASRDRGPSGANVLTF
j_call: TRBJ2-1; d_call: TRBD1; v_call: TRBV27; clone_size: few; cdr3_nt: TGTGCCAGCAGTTCCTCGACAGGGGGGAACAATGAGCAGTTCTTC; cdr3_aa: CASSSSTGGNNEQFF
j_call: TRBJ2-1; d_call: NA; v_call: TRBV12-3/TRBV12-4; clone_size: NA; cdr3_nt: TGTGCCAGCAGTTCGGACGTCTACAATGAGCAGTTCTTC; cdr3_aa: CASSSDVYNEQFF
j_call: TRBJ2-7; d_call: NA; v_call: TRBV19; clone_size: NA; cdr3_nt: TGTGCCAGTAGACCGACACAGAGCTCCTACGAGCAGTACTTC; cdr3_aa: CASRPTQSSYEQYF
j_call: TRBJ2-2; d_call: TRBD2; v_call: TRBV10-1; clone_size: NA; cdr3_nt: TGCGCCAGCAGTGAGTCGACAGAGGGGACTAGCGTGAACACCGGGGAGCTGTTTTTT; cdr3_aa: CASSESTEGTSVNTGELFF
j_call: TRBJ2-5; d_call: NA; v_call: TRBV29-1; clone_size: NA; cdr3_nt: TGCAGCGTTGAGGGCCTGTACCAAGAGACCCAGTACTTC; cdr3_aa: CSVEGLYQETQYF
j_call: TRBJ1-5; d_call: NA; v_call: TRBV4-1; clone_size: NA; cdr3_nt: TGCGCCAGCAGCCAAGATAAGGAGCGCCCGGGTCCGCCCCAGCATTTT; cdr3_aa: CASSQDKERPGPPQHF
j_call: TRBJ2-5; d_call: TRBD2; v_call: TRBV18; clone_size: NA; cdr3_nt: TGTGCCAGCTCACCTACAAGAGGCGGGAGGCAAGAGACCCAGTACTTC; cdr3_aa: CASSPTRGGRQETQYF
j_call: TRBJ2-1; d_call: TRBD2; v_call: TRBV12-3/TRBV12-4; clone_size: NA; cdr3_nt: TGTGCCAGCAGTTCACCGGGAGGCGGGTACAATGAGCAGTTCTTC; cdr3_aa: CASSSPGGGYNEQFF
j_call: TRBJ2-7; d_call: NA; v_call: TRBV20-1; clone_size: NA; cdr3_nt: TGCAGTGCTAGAGCCATCTACGAGCAGTACTTC; cdr3_aa: CSARAIYEQYF
j_call: TRBJ2-3; d_call: TRBD2; v_call: TRBV7-2; clone_size: NA; cdr3_nt: TGTGCCAGCAGCTTGAGGCTAGCGGGAGGGCCGTATTTCCCAGATACGCAGTATTTT; cdr3_aa: CASSLRLAGGPYFPDTQYF
j_call: TRBJ1-6; d_call: NA; v_call: TRBV4-1; clone_size: NA; cdr3_nt: TGCGCCAGCAGCCAGGGACTTTATCCTTCACCCCTCCACTTT; cdr3_aa: CASSQGLYPSPLHF
j_call: TRBJ1-4; d_call: NA; v_call: TRBV20-1; clone_size: NA; cdr3_nt: TGCAGTGCCCCGGGACTAGAAGCAACTAATGAAAAACTGTTTTTT; cdr3_aa: CSAPGLEATNEKLFF
j_call: TRBJ1-3; d_call: NA; v_call: TRBV20-1; clone_size: few; cdr3_nt: TGCAGTGCTAGAGAACCCGGGAGGGACCACTCTGGAAACACCATATATTTT; cdr3_aa: CSAREPGRDHSGNTIYF
j_call: TRBJ2-1; d_call: TRBD2; v_call: TRBV4-1; clone_size: NA; cdr3_nt: TGCGCCAGCAGCCAAGGACTAGCGGGAGCGAGCGAGCAGTTCTTC; cdr3_aa: CASSQGLAGASEQFF
j_call: TRBJ2-7; d_call: TRBD1; v_call: TRBV29-1; clone_size: few; cdr3_nt: TGCAGCGTTGTCCGCCGGGACAGGTCGCACTACGAGCAGTACTTC; cdr3_aa: CSVVRRDRSHYEQYF
j_call: TRBJ2-1; d_call: TRBD2; v_call: TRBV20-1; clone_size: NA; cdr3_nt: TGCAGTGCTAGGCGGACTAGCGGGAGGGCCCCTTACAATGAGCAGTTCTTC; cdr3_aa: CSARRTSGRAPYNEQFF